This passage covers 22 T cell receptor beta chains from one sample sequenced in a study of T cell responses to AZD1222 COVID-19 vaccine. The assay was immunoSEQ multiplex PCR, and TCRdb's table has in-frame clones only and misses some. This sample has tens of thousands of clones; around nine tenths occur once, and the top ten carry approximately 5%. The sample in question was peripheral blood, obtained 28 days after the second AZD1222 dose. The source of these receptors is an adult who received the AZD1222 COVID-19 vaccine.

The gene calls are TRBV21-1 and TRBJ2-7. TRBV21-1 is a pseudogene segment. This CDR3 comprises 14 residues. CDR3 in amino acids: CASSKDEDGRQQYV. The CDR3, as DNA: TGTGCCAGCAGCAAAGATGAAGACGGTCGACAGCAGTACGTC.

The chain combines TRBV25-1 with TRBJ1-6; 8 bases align to TRBD1. Trimming at V came to 5 bases and at J to 7 bases, leaving 13 bases not matched to a gene. Germline V gene sequence: CDR1 MGHDK, CDR2 SYGVNS. The CDR3 loop spans 17 amino acids. CDR3 residues: CASSKGAGQGGNSPLHF. CDR3 DNA sequence: TGTGCCAGCAGTAAAGGAGCCGGACAGGGCGGGAATTCACCCCTCCACTTT.

J is TRBJ2-1 and V is TRBV10-3; unclear D gene. The germline V gene has CDR1 ENHRY and CDR2 SYGVKD. The CDR3 extends over 14 amino acids. Trimming took off 0 bases at V and 8 bases at J, with 11 bases between the two ends. The CDR3, as DNA: TGTGCCATCAGTGAGTCGATGGGAAGGGATGAGCAGTTCTTC. It yields the protein CAISESMGRDEQFF.

The chain joins TRBV2 to TRBJ2-7; D is perhaps TRBD2 (6 bases). Germline V gives CDR1 SNHLY, CDR2 FYNNEI. Trimming removed 3 bases from V and 0 bases from J, with 12 bases in between. CDR3 length: 15 residues. Here the CDR3 DNA reads TGTGCCAGCAGTGACCCCGGAGGGTTCTCCTACGAGCAGTACTTC. Residues: CASSDPGGFSYEQYF. The full variable domain, rest sourced from reference TRBV2 and TRBJ2-7, is EPEVTQTPSHQVTQMGQEVILRCVPISNHLYFYWYRQILGQKVEFLVSFYNNEISEKSEIFDDQFSVERPDGSNFTLKIRSTKLEDSAMYFCASSDPGGFSYEQYFGPGTRLTVT.

The CDR3 protein is CASSLNNNEQFF. In DNA, the CDR3 is TGCGCCAGCAGCTTGAATAACAATGAGCAGTTCTTC. V is TRBV5-1 and J is TRBJ2-1, with D hard to call. Germline V lookup: CDR1 SGHRS, CDR2 YFSETQ. V lost 1 base and J lost 5, with 4 bases in between. The CDR3 contains 12 residues.

This CDR3 reads CASSPPPLRGVQETQYF. DNA of the CDR3: TGTGCCAGCAGCCCTCCCCCCCTGCGCGGGGTCCAAGAGACCCAGTACTTC. The J gene is TRBJ2-5, the V gene TRBV3-1 (or the pseudogene TRBV3-2); tentatively, D is TRBD2 (6 bases). The CDR3 covers 17 residues. Germline values: CDR1 LGHDT, CDR2 YNNKEL (reference sequence). The V and J ends lost 4 bases and 1 base respectively, with 19 bases between them.

The V and J genes are TRBV5-4 and TRBJ1-1, with 12 bases aligning to TRBD1. CDR1 and CDR2 from the germline V gene are SGHNT and YYREEE (reference sequence). After removal of 3 bases from V and 7 bases from J, the junction contained 4 bases not matched to a gene. The CDR3 has 14 amino acids. In DNA form, the CDR3 reads TGTGCCAGCAGCTGGGGACAGGGGGCGGTTGAAGCTTTCTTT. This gives the protein CASSWGQGAVEAFF.

V usage is TRBV7-8 and J usage is TRBJ2-6; unclear D gene. This CDR3 is built from 15 residues. Germline CDR1 and CDR2: SGHVS and FQNEAQ. The ends were cut back, 4 bases at V and 0 bases at J, with 7 bases in the middle. The CDR3 loop is CASSSSHSGANVLTF. CDR3 sequence (DNA): TGTGCCAGCAGCTCGTCTCACTCTGGGGCCAACGTCCTGACTTTC.

The chain recombines TRBV2 with TRBJ1-1; the D gene is possibly TRBD1 (6 bases). This CDR3 region has 15 residues. V lost 8 bases and J lost 0, with 16 bases in between. CDR1 and CDR2 from the germline V gene are SNHLY and FYNNEI. The CDR3, as DNA: TGTGCCAGCCATCTAAAGACAGGTTTGAACACTGAAGCTTTCTTT. As protein: CASHLKTGLNTEAFF.

The chain joins TRBV4-3 to TRBJ1-4; D uncertain. Germline-derived CDR1 and CDR2 are LGHNA and YSLEER. The CDR3 has 13 amino acids. Trimming pared 1 base from V and 5 bases from J, leaving 5 bases between. As DNA, the CDR3 is TGCGCCAGCAGCCAAGTCGGGAATGAAAAACTGTTTTTT. It codes for CASSQVGNEKLFF.

This rearrangement joins TRBV7-8 to TRBJ1-1, with unresolved D. Germline V CDR1 and CDR2: SGHVS, FQNEAQ. CDR3 length: 14 residues. V lost 3 bases to trimming and J lost 1 base, with 9 bases between them. The CDR3 here is CASSLRVKNTEAFF. The CDR3 DNA follows: TGTGCCAGCAGCTTGAGGGTCAAGAACACTGAAGCTTTCTTT.

The CDR3 sequence is CASSKNIAAPYNEQFF. The CDR3 DNA is TGTGCCAGCAGCAAAAATATAGCGGCACCCTACAATGAGCAGTTCTTC. V is TRBV9 and J is TRBJ2-1, with a possible D match to TRBD2 (6 bases). Germline CDR1 and CDR2: SGDLS and YYNGEE. With 4 bases removed from V and 2 bases from J, the gap between germline ends came to 16 bases. The CDR3 length is 16 residues.

The chain uses TRBV5-4 and TRBJ2-3, with TRBD2 identical over 8 bases. The germline V gene encodes CDR1 SGHNT and CDR2 YYREEE (reference sequence). J gave up 1 base and V 4 bases, and 11 bases lay outside the gene matches. CDR3 length equals 17 residues. CDR3 amino acids: CASSTQLAAKRTDTQYF. In nucleotides, the CDR3 is TGTGCCAGCAGCACCCAACTAGCGGCGAAACGCACAGATACGCAGTATTTT.

V and J are TRBV4-1 and TRBJ2-7, with D maybe TRBD1 (6 bases). V lost 1 base to trimming and J lost 7 bases, with 17 bases between them. This CDR3 has 15 amino acids. Germline V gives CDR1 MGHRA, CDR2 YSYEKL. CDR3 in amino acids: CASSQVMGHRWEQYF. The CDR3 DNA is TGCGCCAGCAGCCAAGTTATGGGACACAGGTGGGAGCAGTACTTC.

The chain joins TRBV19 to TRBJ1-5, with D possibly matching TRBD1 (6 bases). The CDR3 has 15 amino acids. The V and J ends lost 5 bases and 8 bases respectively, with 19 bases between them. Germline loops: CDR1 LNHDA, CDR2 SQIVND (reference sequence). CDR3 nucleotide sequence: TGTGCCAGTAGTCCGCGACAGAAAGGGGGAGAGCCCCAGCATTTT. Amino acid sequence: CASSPRQKGGEPQHF.

The V gene is TRBV7-6, the J gene TRBJ1-1; no firm D call. Germline V gene lookup returns CDR1 SGHVS and CDR2 FNYEAQ. The CDR3 totals 13 residues. Trimming stripped 2 bases from V and 6 bases from J, with 10 bases between. CDR3: CASSLSTRAEAFF. Written as DNA, the CDR3 is TGTGCCAGCAGCTTAAGCACGAGGGCTGAAGCTTTCTTT.

V and J are TRBV6-2 or TRBV6-3 and TRBJ2-1, with a possible D match to TRBD1 (5 bases). The V end lost 5 bases, the J end lost 1 base, and 21 bases lay between the germline ends. The germline gives CDR1 MNHEY, CDR2 SVGEGT. The CDR3 extends over 18 amino acids. DNA for the CDR3: TGTGCCAGCAGTGCAAGACCAGGGTCCCTTACGTCCTACAATGAGCAGTTCTTC. Translating gives CASSARPGSLTSYNEQFF.

This sequence joins TRBV28 and TRBJ2-7; 7 bases agree with TRBD1. Germline V lookup: CDR1 MDHEN, CDR2 SYDVKM. V shed 1 base, J shed 2 bases, and the junction held 11 bases outside the gene matches. The CDR3 extends over 17 amino acids. For the CDR3, the DNA is TGTGCCAGCAGTTTATCCCCACAGGGGACCGCGACCTACGAGCAGTACTTC. As protein: CASSLSPQGTATYEQYF.

The chain carries TRBV5-4 and TRBJ1-5, with D maybe TRBD1 (6 bases). Per the germline V gene, CDR1 is SGHNT and CDR2 is YYREEE (reference sequence). The V gene lost 1 base and the J gene lost 1 base, with 6 bases spanning the gap. The CDR3 is 14 residues long. CDR3: CASSLTGSNQPQHF. The CDR3 DNA follows: TGTGCCAGCAGCTTGACAGGGAGCAATCAGCCCCAGCATTTT.

The DNA for the CDR3 is TGTGCCAGCAGTTATGGGCTAGCGTCAGGGGAGCTGTTTTTT. Its protein product is CASSYGLASGELFF. The rearrangement links TRBV6-5 to TRBJ2-2, with TRBD2 as a possible D gene (6 bases). CDR3 length: 14 amino acids. CDR1 and CDR2 (germline): MNHEY, SVGAGI. The V gene lost 3 bases and the J gene lost 8 bases, with 13 bases spanning the gap.

As DNA, the CDR3 is TGCGCCAGCAGCTTGCTTGATTACCAAGAGACCCAGTACTTC. This translates into CASSLLDYQETQYF. The rearrangement uses TRBV5-1 and TRBJ2-5, with no clear D. V lost 1 base to trimming and J lost 0 bases, with 7 bases between them. The CDR3 is made up of 14 amino acids. Germline CDR1 and CDR2: SGHRS and YFSETQ.

The gene calls are TRBV7-9 and TRBJ1-1; TRBD1 matches at 7 bases. V lost 3 bases to trimming and J lost 3 bases; unmatched junction nucleotides: 7. Germline CDR1 is SEHNR and CDR2 is FQNEAQ (reference sequence). The CDR3 consists of 15 residues. DNA of the CDR3: TGTGCCAGCAGCTTCGCCAAGACAGGGTACACTGAAGCTTTCTTT. Translated: CASSFAKTGYTEAFF.